Presented here are 9 T cell receptor beta chains from one specimen sequenced in a study of T-cell reconstitution after alpha-beta-depleted transplantation in children. Unique molecular identifiers were used to barcode this TCRbeta library. In TCRdb, the PCR reads were re-called with MiXCR into one record per CDR3 protein. The sample consists of about 360,000 distinct CDR3 sequences, about 14% of them appearing once. The sequencing used PBMCs, collected from the stem cell graft. The receptors derive from a human donor who donated a stem cell graft to a child with Fanconi anemia.

This clonotype was seen repeatedly, ten times or more. The rearrangement uses TRBV14 and TRBJ2-5; 14 nucleotides line up with TRBD2. The junction had 9 bases not matched to a gene; V was cut back by 4 bases and J by 5 bases. Per germline, CDR1 SGHDN and CDR2 FVKESK. The CDR3 loop spans 17 amino acids. As DNA, the CDR3 is TGTGCCAGCAGCCGGGGGACTAGCGGGGGATCCCAGGAGACCCAGTACTTC. Protein: CASSRGTSGGSQETQYF.

This clonotype has a handful of counts. The chain recombines TRBV9 with TRBJ2-2, with D maybe TRBD1 (6 bases). The CDR3 is 17 amino acids. Deletions cut 3 bases from V and 1 base from J, with 16 bases between. In germline, CDR1 is SGDLS, CDR2 YYNGEE. CDR3 bases: TGTGCCAGCAGCGCCCTCGGGACACCGAAGAACACCGGGGAGCTGTTTTTT. Protein: CASSALGTPKNTGELFF.

This clonotype has a handful of counts. V gene TRBV18 combines with J gene TRBJ2-1, with D perhaps being TRBD1 or TRBD2 (5 bases each). The germline gives CDR1 KGHSH, CDR2 LQKENI. V was pared by 5 bases and J by 5 bases, with 10 bases between. The CDR3 consists of 13 residues. CDR3 region: CASSRDGDNEQFF. The CDR3 coding sequence is TGTGCCAGCTCAAGGGACGGCGACAATGAGCAGTTCTTC.

This clonotype was counted between two and nine times. This chain links TRBV12-3 or TRBV12-4 with TRBJ1-1; D gene unclear. The CDR3 is 12 amino acids. V was clipped by 5 bases and J by 3 bases, with 7 bases between them. The chain's CDR3 is CASSEIYTEAFF. As DNA, the CDR3 is TGTGCCAGCAGTGAAATTTACACTGAAGCTTTCTTT.

This clonotype was detected only a few times. V is TRBV3-1 and J is TRBJ2-7, with D tentatively TRBD2 (6 bases). Germline V lookup: CDR1 LGHDT, CDR2 YNNKEL (reference sequence). This CDR3 spans 13 amino acids. Trimming removed 4 bases at V and 6 bases at J, with 13 bases between. The CDR3 protein is CASSRGGEGEQYF. The CDR3, as DNA: TGTGCCAGCAGCCGAGGAGGGGAAGGCGAGCAGTACTTC.

The chain carries TRBV5-1 and TRBJ1-4; D is undetermined. The CDR3 contains 13 residues. Germline V gene sequence: CDR1 SGHRS, CDR2 YFSETQ. V lost 0 bases and J lost 12, with 12 bases in between. CDR3 DNA: TGCGCCAGCAGCTTGGATCCAGGTACAGAACTGTTTTTT. Translating gives CASSLDPGTELFF.

This clonotype was seen only a few times. V is TRBV15 and J is TRBJ2-1, with TRBD1 identical over 7 bases. The CDR3 spans 16 residues. With 0 bases clipped from V and 8 bases from J, the junction kept 10 bases outside the gene matches. Per germline, CDR1 LNHNV and CDR2 YYDKDF (reference sequence). The CDR3 is CATSRDPFRQGHEQFF. The CDR3 coding sequence is TGTGCCACCAGCAGAGATCCCTTCAGACAGGGCCATGAGCAGTTCTTC.

This clonotype was observed a handful of times. J is TRBJ2-5 and V is TRBV12-3 or TRBV12-4, with TRBD2 identical over 10 bases. V shed 5 bases, J shed 5 bases, and the junction held 11 bases outside the gene matches. The CDR3 is 16 amino acids. The CDR3 region has the DNA TGTGCCAGCAGTCCCCATAGGGGGGGACTAGCGGAGACCCAGTACTTC. Its translation: CASSPHRGGLAETQYF.

The chain links TRBV5-1 to TRBJ2-1; D gene unclear. Trimming pared 4 bases from V and 6 bases from J, leaving 17 bases between. The CDR3 contains 15 residues. CDR1 and CDR2 from the germline V gene are SGHRS and YFSETQ. The CDR3 nucleotides are TGCGCCAGCAGCCCACCCGCGCTTTCCATCAATGAGCAGTTCTTC. Encoded protein: CASSPPALSINEQFF.